A selection of T cell receptor beta chains follows, all from one sample in a study of T-cell memory formation after mild COVID-19. Using its own MiXCR run on the 5' RACE reads, TCRdb lists one record per CDR3 protein. Here the sample spans about 110,000 distinct CDR3 sequences, roughly a sixth being singletons. Sequenced: PBMCs or a T cell subset sorted from them (not recorded which). These TCRs come from a man between 18 and 35 years old who had mild COVID-19 (a few samples of this study predate the infection). Cell type and time point are not known. Both conserved end residues are part of each CDR3. A D gene is named only where the DNA matches it firmly. Clone size is given for some rows only: seen once, a few or many times, or a class if the clone is expanded.

>NA|NA|TRBV10-3|16|TRBJ1-1
TGTGCCATCGGAAAGACAGGAGACTACGGGGGCACTGAAGCTTTCTTT
CAIGKTGDYGGTEAFF
>NA|few|TRBV19|14|TRBJ1-1
TGTGCCAGTAGTAATGTCGGAAGGGGCACTGAAGCTTTCTTT
CASSNVGRGTEAFF
>NA|NA|TRBV12-3/TRBV12-4|14|TRBJ1-4
TGTGCCAGCAGTTTACGGCAGGAGAATGAAAAACTGTTTTTT
CASSLRQENEKLFF
>TRBD1|few|TRBV20-1|14|TRBJ2-5
TGCAGTGCCAAGTATCCGGGACAGGGAGAGACCCAGTACTTC
CSAKYPGQGETQYF
>NA|NA|TRBV5-1|17|TRBJ2-3
TGCGCCAGCAGCTTTTATAACGGGGGCCCTAGCACAGATACGCAGTATTTT
CASSFYNGGPSTDTQYF
>NA|NA|TRBV15|12|TRBJ2-3
TGTGCCACCAGCAGAGGACGGGGAAGCGAGTATTTT
CATSRGRGSEYF
>TRBD1|NA|TRBV9|13|TRBJ1-1
TGTGCCAGCACAGGACAGGGGCGAACTGAAGCTTTCTTT
CASTGQGRTEAFF
>TRBD1|NA|TRBV6-2/TRBV6-3|15|TRBJ2-1
TGTGCCAGCAGTCGGAACAGGGGCTCCTACAATGAGCAGTTCTTC
CASSRNRGSYNEQFF
>TRBD1|few|TRBV7-3|14|TRBJ2-3
TGTGCCAGCAGCGAGACAGGGATTGAAGATACGCAGTATTTT
CASSETGIEDTQYF
>NA|NA|TRBV28|12|TRBJ1-2
TGTGCCAGCAGTTTACAGGTCGGTGGCTACACCTTC
CASSLQVGGYTF
>NA|NA|TRBV12-3/TRBV12-4|14|TRBJ2-7
TGTGCCAGCAGTGATCTCTTAACGACCTACGAGCAGTACTTC
CASSDLLTTYEQYF
>NA|NA|TRBV19|13|TRBJ1-2
TGTGCCAGTAAGTCAGGGCCCATCTATGGCTACACCTTC
CASKSGPIYGYTF
>NA|NA|TRBV6-1|14|TRBJ2-5
TGTGCCAGCAGTAAAGGGGGGGCGGGAGAGACCCAGTACTTC
CASSKGGAGETQYF
>NA|NA|TRBV3-1|16|TRBJ1-4
TGTGCCAGCAGCCAGGGACTCCCCGCGTCTAATGAAAAACTGTTTTTT
CASSQGLPASNEKLFF
>TRBD1|NA|TRBV10-2|15|TRBJ1-6
TGCGCCAGCAGAGATTTGGACAGGGCAAATTCACCCCTCCACTTT
CASRDLDRANSPLHF
>NA|few|TRBV18|13|TRBJ1-1
TGTGCCAGCTCATCCGGAGGTGAAGGTGAAGCTTTCTTT
CASSSGGEGEAFF
>NA|NA|TRBV5-1|16|TRBJ2-5
TGCGCCAGCAGCTTGGGCTTCGAGGGGCAGTGGGAGACCCAGTACTTC
CASSLGFEGQWETQYF
>NA|NA|TRBV20-1|13|TRBJ2-7
TGCAGTGCTACGGCCGGTGGTGGATACGAGCAGTACTTC
CSATAGGGYEQYF
>NA|few|TRBV14|14|TRBJ1-3
TGTGCCAGCAGCCAAGCGGGGGCTGGAAACACCATATATTTT
CASSQAGAGNTIYF
>TRBD2|few|TRBV5-1|14|TRBJ2-3
TGCGCCAGCAGCTTGCCGGGGGGGACAGATACGCAGTATTTT
CASSLPGGTDTQYF
>NA|NA|TRBV20-1|13|TRBJ2-2
TGCAGTGCTAGAGATCCGGTGGCCGGGGAGCTGTTTTTT
CSARDPVAGELFF
>NA|many|TRBV5-6|11|TRBJ2-1
TGTGCCAGCAGCCACTACAATGAGCAGTTCTTC
CASSHYNEQFF